This T cell receptor (beta chain) stems from a study of T cell repertoires in cytomegalovirus infection. Germline trimming cut 1 base from V and 7 bases from J; bases unmatched to any gene: 13. Looked up from germline, CDR1 is SGHVS and CDR2 is FQNEAQ. The CDR3 runs 17 residues. Many counts were recorded for this clonotype. TCRdb fed the reads into MiXCR, producing one record per CDR3 protein. The sample yields over 300,000 distinct CDR3 sequences, more than 9% seen once. The genes are TRBV7-8 and TRBJ2-1; TRBD1 matches at 7 bases. Sequenced material: PBMCs. The TCR originated in a human donor in good health (CMV status not recorded). Some clones in this sample may be carry-over from other donors' samples. The CDR3 spells CASSLDQPGQRGNEQFF. CDR3 bases: TGTGCCAGCAGCTTAGACCAGCCGGGACAGAGGGGGAATGAGCAGTTCTTC.